These T cell receptor beta chains were read from a single sample in a study of T cell responses to AZD1222 COVID-19 vaccine. Generated by immunoSEQ multiplex PCR, the TCRdb table keeps only in-frame clones and is missing some. The sample holds roughly 150,000 clones, almost 95% seen once. The material sequenced was peripheral blood, taken on day 0 of AZD1222 vaccination. The receptors come from an adult in good health. CDR3s include the opening cysteine and the closing phenylalanine or tryptophan. A D gene is named only where the DNA matches it firmly. Some rows have no size entry. The others give once, few or many, or a class for an expanded clone.

DNA: TGTGCCAGTAGTCCTAAGGGACAGGGTACAGTTAACTATGGCTACACCTTC
CDR3: CASSPKGQGTVNYGYTF
V: TRBV19
size: .
J: TRBJ1-2
D: TRBD1

DNA: TGTGCCAGCAGCCTCAGGGGCACCTGGGGCACAGATACGCAGTATTTT
CDR3: CASSLRGTWGTDTQYF
V: TRBV7-9
size: .
J: TRBJ2-3
D: .

DNA: TGTGCCATCAGTGAGTTCGGGGACGATCAGCCCCAGCATTTT
CDR3: CAISEFGDDQPQHF
V: TRBV10-3
size: .
J: TRBJ1-5
D: .

DNA: TGCAGCGTGGCTAGTGGCACTAGCAATCAGCCCCAGCATTTT
CDR3: CSVASGTSNQPQHF
V: TRBV29-1
size: once
J: TRBJ1-5
D: .

DNA: TGTGCCAGCAGTTTAACGCGAAGTTTTAGTATGGAGACCCAGTACTTC
CDR3: CASSLTRSFSMETQYF
V: TRBV27
size: once
J: TRBJ2-5
D: .

DNA: TGTGCCAGCAGCCAAGATCGGGACAGGGGGCCCGGCTACACCTTC
CDR3: CASSQDRDRGPGYTF
V: TRBV4-2
size: few
J: TRBJ1-2
D: TRBD1

DNA: TGCGCCAGCAGCTTGTTATCTGGGGCTGGGGCCAACGTCCTGACTTTC
CDR3: CASSLLSGAGANVLTF
V: TRBV5-1
size: .
J: TRBJ2-6
D: .

DNA: TGTGCCAGTAGTCGAAGCGGGGGGGCCTACAATGAGCAGTTCTTC
CDR3: CASSRSGGAYNEQFF
V: TRBV19
size: .
J: TRBJ2-1
D: TRBD2

DNA: TGCGCCAGCAGCCAGGCAGGACTAGCGGGAGGGGAGGCGGAGACCCAGTACTTC
CDR3: CASSQAGLAGGEAETQYF
V: TRBV4-1
size: once
J: TRBJ2-5
D: TRBD2

DNA: TGTGCCAGCAGCTTAGGGGGCGGTGGGGCCAACGTCCTGACTTTC
CDR3: CASSLGGGGANVLTF
V: TRBV7-6
size: once
J: TRBJ2-6
D: .

DNA: TGTGCCAGCAGGGGGACAGGTTCCGTAAATGAGCAGTTCTTC
CDR3: CASRGTGSVNEQFF
V: TRBV6-5
size: .
J: TRBJ2-1
D: TRBD1

DNA: TGTGCCAGCAGCCAGGCTGGGACTAGCGGGGAAGAGCAGTACTTC
CDR3: CASSQAGTSGEEQYF
V: TRBV3-1/TRBV3-2
size: once
J: TRBJ2-7
D: TRBD2

DNA: TGTGCCAGCAGCTTGGAAGGGCAAGGGACCCAGTACTTC
CDR3: CASSLEGQGTQYF
V: TRBV5-4
size: .
J: TRBJ2-5
D: .

DNA: TGTGCCAGCTCACCCGGGGAAGATACGCAGTATTTT
CDR3: CASSPGEDTQYF
V: TRBV18
size: .
J: TRBJ2-3
D: .

DNA: TGTGCCAGCAGCTCTTCGGTCAGGGGGCCGGGCTATGGCTACACCTTC
CDR3: CASSSSVRGPGYGYTF
V: TRBV7-3
size: .
J: TRBJ1-2
D: TRBD1

DNA: TGTGCCAGCAGCCCCGGGCAGGAGACCCAGTACTTC
CDR3: CASSPGQETQYF
V: TRBV6-6
size: .
J: TRBJ2-5
D: .

DNA: TGTGCCACCAGCAGAGTTAATCCCAGGGACGAGCAGTACTTC
CDR3: CATSRVNPRDEQYF
V: TRBV15
size: .
J: TRBJ2-7
D: .

DNA: TGTGCCAGCAGTGATGCAGCGGGGGCCTCCTACGAGCAGTACTTC
CDR3: CASSDAAGASYEQYF
V: TRBV2
size: .
J: TRBJ2-7
D: TRBD2

DNA: TGTGCCAGCAGTGAACAAGGTATCAATGAGCAGTTCTTC
CDR3: CASSEQGINEQFF
V: TRBV2
size: once
J: TRBJ2-1
D: .

DNA: TGTGCCAGCAGCGGAACAGGGTCGCCTAGCAATCAGCCCCAGCATTTT
CDR3: CASSGTGSPSNQPQHF
V: TRBV11-2
size: .
J: TRBJ1-5
D: .

DNA: TGTGCCAGCCAAGTCCAGGTGTCGGGGACTGAAGCTTTCTTT
CDR3: CASQVQVSGTEAFF
V: TRBV28
size: .
J: TRBJ1-1
D: .

DNA: TGTGCCACCAGCAGTGGCGGGGGAGTGCGGTCACCCCTCCACTTT
CDR3: CATSSGGGVRSPLHF
V: TRBV15
size: .
J: TRBJ1-6
D: .

DNA: TGTGCCAGCAGCTCCGGGACTAGCGGGAGCGGGTTTAGCACCGGGGAGCTGTTTTTT
CDR3: CASSSGTSGSGFSTGELFF
V: TRBV9
size: few
J: TRBJ2-2
D: TRBD2

DNA: TGCGCCAGCAGCTTGGCTCCCCTAGCGCGGGGGCCGGGTCGGAATGAGCAGTTCTTC
CDR3: CASSLAPLARGPGRNEQFF
V: TRBV5-1
size: .
J: TRBJ2-1
D: .

DNA: TGTGCCAGCAGTTCCCCCGACAGGGAGAGAGGCTACACCTTC
CDR3: CASSSPDRERGYTF
V: TRBV28
size: .
J: TRBJ1-2
D: TRBD1

DNA: TGCGCCAGCAGCTGGGGGAGAGACAGGTCCGGCGAGCAGTACTTC
CDR3: CASSWGRDRSGEQYF
V: TRBV5-1
size: .
J: TRBJ2-7
D: .

DNA: TGTGCCAGCAGCTTGGGGGGTTTGGGTACCTACGAGCAGTACTTC
CDR3: CASSLGGLGTYEQYF
V: TRBV5-6
size: few
J: TRBJ2-7
D: .

DNA: TGCGCCAGCAGCTTCCGACAGGGTGCCCCCACTGAAGCTTTCTTT
CDR3: CASSFRQGAPTEAFF
V: TRBV5-1
size: .
J: TRBJ1-1
D: TRBD1

DNA: TGTGCCAGCAGTACCAGAGTAAGCTCCTACGAGCAGTACTTC
CDR3: CASSTRVSSYEQYF
V: TRBV6-2/TRBV6-3
size: .
J: TRBJ2-7
D: .

DNA: TGTGCCAGTGAACATGGACAGGGTAGTTCCGGGGAGCTGTTTTTT
CDR3: CASEHGQGSSGELFF
V: TRBV19
size: .
J: TRBJ2-2
D: TRBD1

DNA: TGTGCCAGCAGTTACTCTGGGGTCAGTAATGAAAAACTGTTTTTT
CDR3: CASSYSGVSNEKLFF
V: TRBV6-5
size: .
J: TRBJ1-4
D: .

DNA: TGTGCCAGCAGCCTGGGACGGAACACTGAAGCTTTCTTT
CDR3: CASSLGRNTEAFF
V: TRBV28
size: .
J: TRBJ1-1
D: .

DNA: TGTGCCAGCAGCCAGAACACGTACGGAGAAAAACTGTTTTTT
CDR3: CASSQNTYGEKLFF
V: TRBV7-2
size: .
J: TRBJ1-4
D: .

DNA: TGTGCCAGCAGCCAGGGACTAGCGGGGGGGCCAGATACGCAGTATTTT
CDR3: CASSQGLAGGPDTQYF
V: TRBV4-2
size: .
J: TRBJ2-3
D: TRBD2

DNA: TGTGCCAGTAGGCGACAGGGGGATGGCACTGAAGCTTTCTTT
CDR3: CASRRQGDGTEAFF
V: TRBV19
size: once
J: TRBJ1-1
D: TRBD1

DNA: TGTGCCAGTAGCCCCTTTCTGGAGGGGAACACTGAAGCTTTCTTT
CDR3: CASSPFLEGNTEAFF
V: TRBV19
size: .
J: TRBJ1-1
D: .

DNA: TGTGCCAGCAGTTCCCTGACTAGCGGGGTGCCTAGCACAGATACGCAGTATTTT
CDR3: CASSSLTSGVPSTDTQYF
V: TRBV27
size: .
J: TRBJ2-3
D: TRBD2

DNA: TGTGCCATCAGTCCCTCTACCGGGACAGGGGAAGGCACAGATACGCAGTATTTT
CDR3: CAISPSTGTGEGTDTQYF
V: TRBV10-3
size: .
J: TRBJ2-3
D: TRBD1

DNA: TGTGCCAGCAGTTGGGACAGGGGTAATTCACCCCTCCACTTT
CDR3: CASSWDRGNSPLHF
V: TRBV6-5
size: few
J: TRBJ1-6
D: TRBD1

DNA: TGTGCCAGCTCACCACCTCTCAATGAGCAGTTCTTC
CDR3: CASSPPLNEQFF
V: TRBV18
size: few
J: TRBJ2-1
D: .

DNA: TGTGCCAGCAGCCAAGATCGGGGGGGTTACAATGAGCAGTTCTTC
CDR3: CASSQDRGGYNEQFF
V: TRBV7-3
size: few
J: TRBJ2-1
D: TRBD2

DNA: TGTGCCTGGAGGGGTGAAAAACTGTTTTTT
CDR3: CAWRGEKLFF
V: TRBV30
size: .
J: TRBJ1-4
D: .

DNA: TGTGCCAGTAGTAGCCGGACAGGGGGGAATAATTCACCCCTCCACTTT
CDR3: CASSSRTGGNNSPLHF
V: TRBV19
size: .
J: TRBJ1-6
D: TRBD1

DNA: TGTGCCAGGGGATCTGAAGGGATCATGAACACTGAAGCTTTCTTT
CDR3: CARGSEGIMNTEAFF
V: TRBV5-3
size: .
J: TRBJ1-1
D: .

DNA: TGCAGCATCCGGGGGGGCGCTAGCACAGATACGCAGTATTTT
CDR3: CSIRGGASTDTQYF
V: TRBV29-1
size: .
J: TRBJ2-3
D: TRBD2